Each of the 17 T cell receptor beta chains below was sequenced from the same sample in a study. In TCRdb, the 5' RACE reads were re-called with MiXCR into one record per CDR3 protein. The sample lists over 55,000 distinct CDR3 sequences, roughly 30% occurring once. The sample consisted of tumor-infiltrating memory CD4+ T cells sorted from the breast tumor. Subset defined: memory CD4+ T cells, CD4+CD45RO+CD25-. Source of these receptors: a female donor with breast cancer.

This clonotype was seen a few times. This chain uses TRBV6-5 with TRBJ1-5, with D uncertain. Germline values: CDR1 MNHEY, CDR2 SVGAGI. With 0 bases removed from V and 3 bases from J, the gap between germline ends came to 3 bases. The CDR3 extends over 13 amino acids. For the CDR3, the DNA is TGTGCCAGCAGTTACTCCCCCAATCAGCCCCAGCATTTT. This gives the protein CASSYSPNQPQHF.

In its sample, this clonotype was seen a few times. V usage is TRBV5-1 and J usage is TRBJ1-2; the D is unclear. Germline V gene data show CDR1 as SGHRS and CDR2 as YFSETQ. There are 13 residues in the CDR3. V shed 3 bases and J shed 4 bases, with 10 bases lying between them. In DNA, the CDR3 is TGCGCCAGCAGCTGGGGTGTAGGCTATGGCTACACCTTC. Residues: CASSWGVGYGYTF.

To note about this clonotype: A junction boundary mismatches the germline segment, possibly from a read error. V gene TRBV5-1 combines with J gene TRBJ2-6, with D tentatively TRBD1 (5 bases). Germline V gene data show CDR1 as SGHRS and CDR2 as YFSETQ. CDR3 length: 13 residues. The CDR3 here is CASRPSGANVPTF. The CDR3, as DNA: TGCGCCAGCCGTCCCTCTGGGGCCAACGTCCCGACTTTC.

This clonotype has at least ten counts. This chain uses TRBV28 with TRBJ2-3; D ambiguous. The CDR3 runs to 15 residues. Germline assignment: CDR1 MDHEN and CDR2 SYDVKM. V was shortened by 3 bases and J by 2 bases, with 12 bases between the two germline ends. In DNA, the CDR3 is TGTGCCAGCAGTTTTGGTACGGCGGACACAGATACGCAGTATTTT. Its protein product is CASSFGTADTDTQYF.

There are a few counts of this clonotype. The rearrangement uses TRBV12-3 or TRBV12-4 and TRBJ2-1; 12 nucleotides align to TRBD2. There are 16 residues in the CDR3. The V gene end was trimmed by 4 bases and the J gene end by 7 bases; junction bases not matched to a gene: 8. CDR3 amino acids: CASSWVETSGSNEQFF. The CDR3, as DNA: TGTGCCAGCAGTTGGGTCGAGACTAGCGGGAGTAATGAGCAGTTCTTC.

The CDR3 sequence is CASSQDSGHGTDTQYF. The CDR3 DNA is TGCGCCAGCAGCCAAGATTCCGGGCACGGCACAGATACGCAGTATTTT. The V and J genes are TRBV4-3 and TRBJ2-3; no firm D call. Per the germline V gene, CDR1 is LGHNA and CDR2 is YSLEER. The CDR3 consists of 16 residues. Trimming removed 0 bases from V and 1 base from J, with 11 bases in between.

The chain recombines TRBV20-1 with TRBJ1-5, with 10 bases matching TRBD1. V shed 4 bases, J shed 7 bases, and the junction held 4 bases outside the gene matches. Germline CDR1 and CDR2: DFQATT and SNEGSKA (reference sequence). The CDR3 runs 13 residues. CDR3 residues: CSAIPGQGQPQHF. CDR3 nucleotides: TGCAGTGCTATTCCGGGACAGGGGCAGCCCCAGCATTTT.

This clonotype has only a few counts. The chain uses TRBV6-2 or TRBV6-3 and TRBJ2-1; a possible D gene is TRBD2 (7 bases). V lost 8 bases to trimming and J lost 8 bases, with 13 bases between them. This CDR3 comprises 12 residues. In germline, CDR1 is MNHEY, CDR2 SVGEGT. As DNA, the CDR3 is TGTGCCAGCGAAGGGGGGGACTATGAGCAGTTCTTC. Amino acids: CASEGGDYEQFF.

The chain carries TRBV4-2 and TRBJ2-7; 11 bases agree with TRBD2. V lost 0 bases to trimming and J lost 4 bases; unmatched junction nucleotides: 8. In germline, CDR1 is LGHNA, CDR2 YNFKEQ. The CDR3 runs 17 residues. CDR3 protein: CASSQDVGLAVPYEQYF. The CDR3 DNA follows: TGTGCCAGCAGCCAAGATGTGGGACTAGCGGTCCCTTACGAGCAGTACTTC.

A few counts support this clonotype. The V gene is TRBV10-3, the J gene TRBJ2-5; TRBD2 agrees at 8 bases. Germline V CDR1 and CDR2: ENHRY, SYGVKD. The V segment lost 6 bases and the J segment 5 bases; nucleotides outside the gene matches: 8. This CDR3 has 14 amino acids. CDR3 amino acids: CAISQGLGPETQYF. CDR3 bases: TGTGCCATCAGCCAGGGACTAGGTCCCGAGACCCAGTACTTC.

The rearrangement links TRBV7-3 to TRBJ1-3; TRBD1 matches at 7 bases. This CDR3 has 14 amino acids. Germline-derived CDR1 and CDR2 are SGHTA and FQGTGA. J lost 4 bases, V lost 5 bases, and 5 bases had no gene match. The CDR3 reads CASSPTGSGNTIYF. The CDR3 DNA is TGTGCCAGCAGCCCGACAGGGTCAGGAAACACCATATATTTT.

The J gene is TRBJ1-2, the V gene TRBV25-1, with D possibly being TRBD1 (5 bases). The CDR3 contains 12 residues. Germline assignment: CDR1 MGHDK and CDR2 SYGVNS. Trimming left V 6 bases short and J 3 bases short, with 8 bases between. The chain's CDR3 is CASRQQDYGYTF. The CDR3 DNA reads as TGTGCCAGCAGACAACAGGACTATGGCTACACCTTC.

The chain uses TRBV28 and TRBJ2-7; D call uncertain. CDR1 is MDHEN and CDR2 is SYDVKM in the germline V gene. The CDR3 has 10 amino acids. Trimming removed 8 bases from V and 4 bases from J, with 6 bases in between. The CDR3 loop reads CASGKYEQYF. In DNA, the CDR3 is TGTGCCAGCGGGAAATACGAGCAGTACTTC.

A note on this clonotype: The junction departs from the called germline gene at one end, perhaps through a read error. CDR3 nucleotide sequence: TGTGCCAGCGGGGGGGGGAGGGGACTAGCGATCTACAAGGAGCAGTTCTTC. Protein: CASGGGRGLAIYKEQFF. The rearrangement uses TRBV28 and TRBJ2-1; 10 nucleotides line up with TRBD2. This CDR3 region has 17 residues. CDR1 is MDHEN and CDR2 is SYDVKM in the germline V gene.

The chain joins TRBV7-9 to TRBJ1-2; D is ambiguous. CDR3 size: 15 residues. With 5 bases removed from V and 4 bases from J, the gap between germline ends came to 17 bases. Germline assignment: CDR1 SEHNR and CDR2 FQNEAQ (reference sequence). The CDR3 sequence is CASSPPARLGYGYTF. DNA for the CDR3: TGTGCCAGCAGCCCCCCGGCCAGATTGGGCTATGGCTACACCTTC.

This clonotype was recorded a few times. The genes are TRBV4-1 and TRBJ1-3; 7 bases line up with TRBD1. Germline values: CDR1 MGHRA, CDR2 YSYEKL. The CDR3 spans 16 residues. V shed 4 bases, J shed 0 bases, and the junction held 6 bases outside the gene matches. The CDR3, as DNA: TGCGCCAGCAGCCCCTGGGACAGAAACTCTGGAAACACCATATATTTT. Its protein is CASSPWDRNSGNTIYF.

Notes on this clonotype: At one end the junction does not follow the germline gene, possibly because of a read error. The rearrangement uses TRBV7-2 and TRBJ2-7, with a weak D call TRBD2 (6 bases). This CDR3 has 14 residues. CDR1 SGHTA and CDR2 FQGNSA come from the germline V gene. CDR3 protein: CASRLSGGSYEQYF. The CDR3, as DNA: TGTGCCAGCCGCTTGTCCGGGGGCTCCTACGAGCAGTACTTC.